There are many counts of the clone carrying this T cell receptor (beta chain). What it recognizes is unknown. This entry comes from a study of T cells in Graves' hyperthyroidism and ophthalmopathy. Study context: Peripheral blood samples were taken at initial diagnosis, prior to any treatment.

Trimming cost V 2 bases and J 8 bases, with 3 bases left between them. The V gene's germline CDR1 is SEHNR and CDR2 FQNEAQ (reference sequence). The CDR3 loop spans 10 amino acids. Findings and limits, study-wide: Blood held most thyroid clonotypes expanded above 0.001 frequency.

TCR beta CDR3 regions were amplified from RNA transcripts. A set of HTBI primers served as the primers for a first-round RT-PCR of the TCR CDR3. MiXCR was run by TCRdb on the multiplex PCR reads, yielding one entry per CDR3 protein. The sample has hundreds of thousands of distinct CDR3 sequences, just over 35% seen once. V is TRBV7-9 and J is TRBJ1-1, with no clear D. The clonotype comes from a woman aged 40 to 49 with Graves' hyperthyroidism. The specimen was blood. The chain's CDR3 is CASSLTEAFF. The CDR3 nucleotides are TGTGCCAGCAGCTTAACCGAAGCTTTCTTT.